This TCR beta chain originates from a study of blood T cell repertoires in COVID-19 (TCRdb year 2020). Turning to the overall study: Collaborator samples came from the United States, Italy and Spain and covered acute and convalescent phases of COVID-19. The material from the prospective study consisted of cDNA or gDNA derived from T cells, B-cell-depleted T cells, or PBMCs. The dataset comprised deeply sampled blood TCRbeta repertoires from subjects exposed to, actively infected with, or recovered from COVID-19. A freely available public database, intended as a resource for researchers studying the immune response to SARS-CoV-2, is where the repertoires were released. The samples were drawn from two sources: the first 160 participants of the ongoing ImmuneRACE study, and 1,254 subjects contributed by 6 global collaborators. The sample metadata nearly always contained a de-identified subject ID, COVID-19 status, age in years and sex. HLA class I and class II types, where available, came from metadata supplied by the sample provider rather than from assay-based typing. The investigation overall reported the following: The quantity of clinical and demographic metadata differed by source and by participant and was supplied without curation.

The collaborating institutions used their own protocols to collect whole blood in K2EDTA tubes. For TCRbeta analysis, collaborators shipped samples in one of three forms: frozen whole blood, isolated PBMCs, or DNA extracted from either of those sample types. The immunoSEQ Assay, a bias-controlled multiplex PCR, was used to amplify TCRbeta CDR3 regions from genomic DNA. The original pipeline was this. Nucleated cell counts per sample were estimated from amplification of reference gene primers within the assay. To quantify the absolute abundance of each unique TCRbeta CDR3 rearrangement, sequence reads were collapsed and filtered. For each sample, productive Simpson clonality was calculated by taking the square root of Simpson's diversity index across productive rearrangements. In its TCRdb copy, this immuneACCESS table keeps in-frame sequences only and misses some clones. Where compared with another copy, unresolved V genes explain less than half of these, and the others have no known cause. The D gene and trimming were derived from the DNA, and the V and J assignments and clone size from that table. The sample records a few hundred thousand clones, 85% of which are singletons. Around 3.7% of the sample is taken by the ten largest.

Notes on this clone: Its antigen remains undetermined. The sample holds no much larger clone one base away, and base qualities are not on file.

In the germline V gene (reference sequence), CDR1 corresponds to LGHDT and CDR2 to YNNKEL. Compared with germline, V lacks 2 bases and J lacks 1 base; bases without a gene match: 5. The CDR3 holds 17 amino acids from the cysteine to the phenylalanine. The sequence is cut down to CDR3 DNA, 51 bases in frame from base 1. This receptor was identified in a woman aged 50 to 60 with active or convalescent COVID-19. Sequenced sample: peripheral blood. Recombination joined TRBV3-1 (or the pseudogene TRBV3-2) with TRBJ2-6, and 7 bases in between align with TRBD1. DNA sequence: TGTGCCAGCAGCCAAATTTTCAGGGGGTCTGGGGCCAACGTCCTGACTTTC. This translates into CASSQIFRGSGANVLTF.